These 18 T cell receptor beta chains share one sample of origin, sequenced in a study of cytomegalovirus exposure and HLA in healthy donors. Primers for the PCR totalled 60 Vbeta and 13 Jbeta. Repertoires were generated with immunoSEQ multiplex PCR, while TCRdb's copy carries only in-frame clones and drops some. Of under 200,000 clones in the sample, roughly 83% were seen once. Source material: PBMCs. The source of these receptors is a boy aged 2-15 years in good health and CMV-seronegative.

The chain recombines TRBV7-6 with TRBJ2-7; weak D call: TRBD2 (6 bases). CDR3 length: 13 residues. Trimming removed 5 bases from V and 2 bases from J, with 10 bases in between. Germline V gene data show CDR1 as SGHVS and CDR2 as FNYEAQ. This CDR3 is CASSPRGAYEQYF. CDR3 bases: TGTGCCAGCAGCCCCCGCGGGGCCTACGAGCAGTACTTC.

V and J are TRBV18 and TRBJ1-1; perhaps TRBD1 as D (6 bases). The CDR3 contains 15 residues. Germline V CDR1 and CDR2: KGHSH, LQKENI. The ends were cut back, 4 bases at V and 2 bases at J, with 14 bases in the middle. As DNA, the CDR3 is TGTGCCAGCTCACTTCAGGGGACGGGAAACACTGAAGCTTTCTTT. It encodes CASSLQGTGNTEAFF.

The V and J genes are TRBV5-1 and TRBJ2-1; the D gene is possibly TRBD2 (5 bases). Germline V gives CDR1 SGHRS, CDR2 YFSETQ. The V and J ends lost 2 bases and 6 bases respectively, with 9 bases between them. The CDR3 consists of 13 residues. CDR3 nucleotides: TGCGCCAGCAGCTTAAACGGAGGCAATGAGCAGTTCTTC. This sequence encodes CASSLNGGNEQFF.

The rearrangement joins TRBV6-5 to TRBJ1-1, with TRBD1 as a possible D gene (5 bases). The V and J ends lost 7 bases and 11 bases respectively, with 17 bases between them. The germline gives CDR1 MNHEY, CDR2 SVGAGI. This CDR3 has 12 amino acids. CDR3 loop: CASNHPGVAAFF. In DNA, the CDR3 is TGTGCCAGCAATCACCCGGGGGTGGCGGCTTTCTTT.

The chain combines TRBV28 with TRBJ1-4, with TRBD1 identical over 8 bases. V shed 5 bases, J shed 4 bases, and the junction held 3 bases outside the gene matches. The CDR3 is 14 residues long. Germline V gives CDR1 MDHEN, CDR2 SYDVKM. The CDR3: CASSIQGDNEKLFF. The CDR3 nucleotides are TGTGCCAGCAGTATACAGGGGGATAATGAAAAACTGTTTTTT.

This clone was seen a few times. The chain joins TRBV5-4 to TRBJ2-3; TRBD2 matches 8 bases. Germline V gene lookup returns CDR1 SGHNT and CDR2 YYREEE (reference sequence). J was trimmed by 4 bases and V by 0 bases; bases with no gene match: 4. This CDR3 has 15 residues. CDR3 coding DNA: TGTGCCAGCAGCTTGGAGGGCGGGAGGTCAGATACGCAGTATTTT. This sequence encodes CASSLEGGRSDTQYF.

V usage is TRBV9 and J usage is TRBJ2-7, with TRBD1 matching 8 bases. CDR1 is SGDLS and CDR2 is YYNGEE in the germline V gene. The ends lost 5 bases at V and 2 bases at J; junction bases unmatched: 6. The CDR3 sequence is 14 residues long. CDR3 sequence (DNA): TGTGCCAGCAGAGAACACAGGGGGACCTACGAGCAGTACTTC. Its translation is CASREHRGTYEQYF.

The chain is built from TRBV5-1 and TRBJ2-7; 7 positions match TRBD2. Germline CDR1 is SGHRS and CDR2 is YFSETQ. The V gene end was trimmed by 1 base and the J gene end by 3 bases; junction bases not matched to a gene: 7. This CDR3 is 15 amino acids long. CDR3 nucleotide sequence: TGCGCCAGCAGCTTGACTAGCGCGGGCTACTACGAGCAGTACTTC. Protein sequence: CASSLTSAGYYEQYF.

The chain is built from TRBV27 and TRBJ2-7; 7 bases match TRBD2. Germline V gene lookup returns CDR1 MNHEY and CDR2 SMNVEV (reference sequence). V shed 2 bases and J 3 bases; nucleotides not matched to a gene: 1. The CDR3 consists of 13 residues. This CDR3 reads CASSLGGDYEQYF. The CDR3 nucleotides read TGTGCCAGCAGTTTAGGGGGGGACTACGAGCAGTACTTC.

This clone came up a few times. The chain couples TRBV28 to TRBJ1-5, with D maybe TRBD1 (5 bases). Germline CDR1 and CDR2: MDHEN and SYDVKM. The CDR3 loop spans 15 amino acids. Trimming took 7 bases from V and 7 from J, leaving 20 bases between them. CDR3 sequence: CASKGGGVEGQPQHF. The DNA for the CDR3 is TGTGCCAGCAAAGGCGGGGGGGTGGAGGGCCAGCCCCAGCATTTT.

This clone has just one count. The CDR3 spells CASSFHENSYNEQFF. The CDR3 coding sequence is TGTGCCAGCAGTTTCCACGAGAACTCCTACAATGAGCAGTTCTTC. V usage is TRBV28 and J usage is TRBJ2-1; D is unresolved. This CDR3 contains 15 residues. Germline CDR1 and CDR2: MDHEN and SYDVKM. Trimming took 3 bases from V and 0 from J, leaving 9 bases between them.

The CDR3 region has the DNA TGTGCCAGCCTCCTAGAACGCAATGAGCAGTTCTTC. Amino acid sequence: CASLLERNEQFF. J is TRBJ2-1 and V is TRBV7-8; D is undetermined. Trimming left V 8 bases short and J 6 bases short, with 11 bases between. Germline loops: CDR1 SGHVS, CDR2 FQNEAQ. This CDR3 has 12 amino acids.

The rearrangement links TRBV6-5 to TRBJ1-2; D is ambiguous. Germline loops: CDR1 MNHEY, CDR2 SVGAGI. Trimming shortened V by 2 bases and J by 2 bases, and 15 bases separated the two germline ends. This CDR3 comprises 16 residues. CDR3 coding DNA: TGTGCCAGCAGTTACACCCCGGGAGTCACAAACTATGGCTACACCTTC. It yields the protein CASSYTPGVTNYGYTF.

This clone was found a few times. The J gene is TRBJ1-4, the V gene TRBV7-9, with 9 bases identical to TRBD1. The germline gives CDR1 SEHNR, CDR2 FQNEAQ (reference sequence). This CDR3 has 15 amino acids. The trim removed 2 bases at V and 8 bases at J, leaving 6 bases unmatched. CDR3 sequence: CASSLRDREGEKLFF. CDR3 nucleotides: TGTGCCAGCAGCTTACGGGACAGGGAAGGCGAAAAACTGTTTTTT.

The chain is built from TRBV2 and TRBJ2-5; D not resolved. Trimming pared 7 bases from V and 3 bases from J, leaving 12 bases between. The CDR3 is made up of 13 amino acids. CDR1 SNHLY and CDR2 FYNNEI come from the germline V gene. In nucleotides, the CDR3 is TGTGCCAGCAAATTCCAGGCGAAAGAGACCCAGTACTTC. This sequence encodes CASKFQAKETQYF.

CDR3 residues: CASSWGGMSNQPQHF. The DNA for the CDR3 is TGTGCCAGCAGTTGGGGGGGAATGAGCAATCAGCCCCAGCATTTT. The chain has TRBV28 and TRBJ1-5; a possible D gene is TRBD1 (5 bases). Trimming left V 4 bases short and J 1 base short, with 11 bases between. The CDR3 contains 15 residues. Germline V gene sequence: CDR1 MDHEN, CDR2 SYDVKM.

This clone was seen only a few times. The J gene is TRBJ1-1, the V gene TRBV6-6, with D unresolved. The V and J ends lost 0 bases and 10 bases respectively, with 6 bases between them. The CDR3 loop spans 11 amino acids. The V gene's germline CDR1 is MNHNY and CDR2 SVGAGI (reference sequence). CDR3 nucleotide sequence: TGTGCCAGCAGTTACTCGGCGGGAGCTTTCTTT. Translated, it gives CASSYSAGAFF.

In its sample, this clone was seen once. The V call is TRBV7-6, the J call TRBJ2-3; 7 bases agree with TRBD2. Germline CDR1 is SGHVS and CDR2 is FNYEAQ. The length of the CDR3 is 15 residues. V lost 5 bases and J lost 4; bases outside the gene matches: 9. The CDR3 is CASSDGASGSDTQYF. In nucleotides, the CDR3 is TGTGCCAGCAGCGATGGAGCTAGCGGCTCAGATACGCAGTATTTT.